This is a list of T cell receptor delta chains from one sample in a study of gamma-delta T cells after stem cell transplantation. TCRdb ran CATT on the RT-PCR reads. The sample has 2,000 to 2,500 delta-chain clones, about 31% seen once; the top ten hold approximately 40%. Sequenced material: gamma-delta T cells. The receptors here all came from a human donor. It is not recorded whose cells these are; they may come from a transplant donor. Each CDR3 is given with its conserved first and last residue. A D gene is named only where the DNA matches it firmly. Clone size is not always given. Where it is, it says once, few, many or a class for expanded clones.

D gene: TRDD3; clone size: medium-sized; V gene: TRDV2; J gene: TRDJ2; CDR3 DNA: TGTGCCTGTGACACCGTCGGGATACACACAGCACAACTCTTCTTT; CDR3 protein: CACDTVGIHTAQLFF
D gene: .; clone size: medium-sized; V gene: TRDV2; J gene: TRDJ1; CDR3 DNA: TGTGCCTGTGACACCGTCGGGACCCTAGGGTACACCGATAAACTCATCTTT; CDR3 protein: CACDTVGTLGYTDKLIF
D gene: TRDD3; clone size: large; V gene: TRDV2; J gene: TRDJ1; CDR3 DNA: TGTGCCTGTGACACCCTACTGGGGGATACGCGGAATACCGATAAACTCATCTTT; CDR3 protein: CACDTLLGDTRNTDKLIF
D gene: TRDD3; clone size: .; V gene: TRDV2; J gene: TRDJ1; CDR3 DNA: TGTGCCTGTGACCCCTTAAGTGGGGGATACCGCCGGGGACTCATCTTT; CDR3 protein: CACDPLSGGYRRGLIF
D gene: TRDD3; clone size: few; V gene: TRDV1; J gene: TRDJ1; CDR3 DNA: TGTGCTCTTGGGGAACTCCGCGTTTACTGGGGGATAGGGAAACTCATCTTT; CDR3 protein: CALGELRVYWGIGKLIF
D gene: TRDD3; clone size: large; V gene: TRDV2; J gene: TRDJ1; CDR3 DNA: TGTGCCTGTGACTCCTTACTGGGGGATACCGATAAACTCATCTTT; CDR3 protein: CACDSLLGDTDKLIF
D gene: TRDD3; clone size: few; V gene: TRDV2; J gene: TRDJ1; CDR3 DNA: TGTGCCTGTGACACCGTCAAGCACCAATCGACTGGGGGACTGGACACCGATAAACTCATCTTT; CDR3 protein: CACDTVKHQSTGGLDTDKLIF
D gene: TRDD2; clone size: few; V gene: TRDV1; J gene: TRDJ4; CDR3 DNA: TGTGCTCTTGGGGAACTGCCTGCCGCGACCTTCCTACCGTGGCCCGCAATTTATACCAGACCCCTGATCTTT; CDR3 protein: CALGELPAATFLPWPAIYTRPLIF
D gene: .; clone size: few; V gene: TRDV1; J gene: TRDJ1; CDR3 DNA: TGTGCTCTTGGGGGACGGCTATTCACCCTACCCTACACCGATAAACTCATCTTT; CDR3 protein: CALGGRLFTLPYTDKLIF
D gene: TRDD3; clone size: few; V gene: TRDV2; J gene: TRDJ1; CDR3 DNA: TGTGCCTGTGACACCGTCGCTGGGGGATCCTACCTGTACACCGATAAACTCATCTTT; CDR3 protein: CACDTVAGGSYLYTDKLIF
D gene: TRDD3; clone size: .; V gene: TRDV2; J gene: TRDJ3; CDR3 DNA: TGTGCCTGTGACATTCTTGGGGATACGCGGAGCTCTCCCTGGGACACCCGACAGATGTTTTTC; CDR3 protein: CACDILGDTRSSPWDTRQMFF
D gene: TRDD3; clone size: medium-sized; V gene: TRDV1; J gene: TRDJ1; CDR3 DNA: TGTGCTCTTGGGATCCAGAAGGGGGTTATCTTACGGGGGATACGGGCCACCGATAAACTCATCTTT; CDR3 protein: CALGIQKGVILRGIRATDKLIF
D gene: .; clone size: .; V gene: TRDV2; J gene: TRDJ1; CDR3 DNA: TGTGCCTGTGACACCGTGGGGATCAATTCCGATAAACTCATCTTT; CDR3 protein: CACDTVGINSDKLIF
D gene: .; clone size: .; V gene: TRDV2; J gene: TRDJ1; CDR3 DNA: TGTGCCTGTGACGTAGTCTCGGGGCGCGATAAACTCATCTTT; CDR3 protein: CACDVVSGRDKLIF